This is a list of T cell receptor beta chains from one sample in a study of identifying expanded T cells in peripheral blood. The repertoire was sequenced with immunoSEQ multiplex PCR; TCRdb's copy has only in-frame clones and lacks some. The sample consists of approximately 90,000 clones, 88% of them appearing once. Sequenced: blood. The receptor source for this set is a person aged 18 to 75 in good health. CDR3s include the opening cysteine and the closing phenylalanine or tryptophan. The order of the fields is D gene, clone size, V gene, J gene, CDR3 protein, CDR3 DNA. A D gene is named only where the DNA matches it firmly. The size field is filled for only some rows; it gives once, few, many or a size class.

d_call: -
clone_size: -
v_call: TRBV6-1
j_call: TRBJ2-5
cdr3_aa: CASSGSPETQYF
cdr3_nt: TGTGCCAGCAGTGGATCGCCAGAGACCCAGTACTTC

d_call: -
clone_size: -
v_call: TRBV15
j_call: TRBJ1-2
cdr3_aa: CATSRAPRTTGYTF
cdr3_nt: TGTGCCACCAGCAGAGCCCCACGAACAACGGGCTACACCTTC

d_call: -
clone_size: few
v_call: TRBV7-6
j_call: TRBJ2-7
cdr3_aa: CASSTESGYEQYF
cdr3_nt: TGTGCCAGCAGCACAGAGAGCGGCTACGAGCAGTACTTC

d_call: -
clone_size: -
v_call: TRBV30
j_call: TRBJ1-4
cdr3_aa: CAWSVLPTNEKLFF
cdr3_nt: TGTGCCTGGAGTGTACTTCCAACTAATGAAAAACTGTTTTTT

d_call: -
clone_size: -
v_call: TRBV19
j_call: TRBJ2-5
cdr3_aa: CASSTARGGETQYF
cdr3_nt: TGTGCCAGTAGTACGGCCCGGGGCGGGGAGACCCAGTACTTC

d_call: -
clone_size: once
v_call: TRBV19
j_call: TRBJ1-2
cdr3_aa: CASSPRLRGAYGYTF
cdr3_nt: TGTGCCAGTAGCCCCCGATTACGGGGGGCCTATGGCTACACCTTC

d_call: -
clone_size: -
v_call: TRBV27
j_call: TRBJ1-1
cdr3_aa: CASSLSLNTEAFF
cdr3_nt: TGTGCCAGCAGTCTCTCCCTGAACACTGAAGCTTTCTTT

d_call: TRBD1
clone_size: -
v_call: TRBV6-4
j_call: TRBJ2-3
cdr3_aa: CASSSQGGTDTQYF
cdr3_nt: TGTGCCAGCAGTTCCCAGGGGGGCACAGATACGCAGTATTTT

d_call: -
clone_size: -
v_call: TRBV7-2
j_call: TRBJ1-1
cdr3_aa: CASSLLGGENTEAFF
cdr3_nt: TGTGCCAGCAGCTTATTGGGGGGCGAAAACACTGAAGCTTTCTTT

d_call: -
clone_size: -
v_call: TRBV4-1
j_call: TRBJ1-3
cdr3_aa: CASSQVGSGNTIYF
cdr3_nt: TGCGCCAGCAGCCAAGTCGGCTCTGGAAACACCATATATTTT

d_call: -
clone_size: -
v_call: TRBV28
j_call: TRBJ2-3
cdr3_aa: CASNQAPDTQYF
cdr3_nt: TGTGCCAGCAACCAAGCTCCAGATACGCAGTATTTT

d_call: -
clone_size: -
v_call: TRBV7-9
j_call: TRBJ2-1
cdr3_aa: CASSPRDSRDYNEQFF
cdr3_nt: TGTGCCAGCAGCCCCCGGGACTCAAGGGACTACAATGAGCAGTTCTTC

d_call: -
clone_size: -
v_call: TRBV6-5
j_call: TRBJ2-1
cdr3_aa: CASSYREQNEQFF
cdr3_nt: TGTGCCAGCAGTTACCGCGAACAGAATGAGCAGTTCTTC

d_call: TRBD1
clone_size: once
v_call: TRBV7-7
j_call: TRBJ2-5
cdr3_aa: CASSSGTGGLETQYF
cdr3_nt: TGTGCCAGCAGTTCCGGGACAGGGGGCCTGGAGACCCAGTACTTC

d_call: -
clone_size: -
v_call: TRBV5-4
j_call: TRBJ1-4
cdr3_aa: CASTSDRTEVGEKLFF
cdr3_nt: TGTGCCAGCACCTCTGACAGGACGGAGGTGGGGGAAAAACTGTTTTTT

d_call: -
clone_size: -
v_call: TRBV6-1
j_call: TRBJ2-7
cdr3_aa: CASSEASGAPYEQYF
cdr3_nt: TGTGCCAGCAGTGAAGCGTCCGGGGCCCCCTACGAGCAGTACTTC

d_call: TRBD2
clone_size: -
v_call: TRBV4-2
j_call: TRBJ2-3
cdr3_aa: CASSQDRASGGPTDTQYF
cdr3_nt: TGTGCCAGCAGCCAAGACCGTGCTAGCGGGGGACCTACAGATACGCAGTATTTT

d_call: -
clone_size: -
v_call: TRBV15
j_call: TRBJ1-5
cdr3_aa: CATSRGGNLMQPQHF
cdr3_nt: TGTGCCACCAGCAGAGGCGGCAACCTCATGCAGCCCCAGCATTTT